This TCR beta chain derives from a study of shared clonotypes between healthy human individuals. Study summary: Contributing individuals were two females and three males aged 18 to 49.

Using approximately 200 ng DNA, around 30,000 T cell genomes, the sorted-subset replicate PCRs were run. Here immunoSEQ multiplex PCR was the method, and the copy in TCRdb shows in-frame clones only, minus some. The repertoire holds about 380,000 clones, with 95% to 97% as singletons. The CD8 memory sample joined CD45RO+ cells and CCR7-negative CD45RA+ cells. This TCR was recovered from a man aged 25 to 45 in good health. Sequenced material: memory CD8+ T cells sorted from blood. Indicated subset: CD45RO+ cells pooled with CCR7-negative TemRA cells.

The DNA for the CDR3 is TGTGCCTGGAATGTCGGAGGGCCCTCCTACGAGCAGTACTTC. This gives the protein CAWNVGGPSYEQYF. V is TRBV30 and J is TRBJ2-7; tentatively, D is TRBD2 (6 bases). The CDR3 has 14 residues. V dropped 4 bases and J dropped 0 bases, with 13 bases sitting between them. The V gene's germline CDR1 is GTSNPN and CDR2 SVGIG (reference sequence).